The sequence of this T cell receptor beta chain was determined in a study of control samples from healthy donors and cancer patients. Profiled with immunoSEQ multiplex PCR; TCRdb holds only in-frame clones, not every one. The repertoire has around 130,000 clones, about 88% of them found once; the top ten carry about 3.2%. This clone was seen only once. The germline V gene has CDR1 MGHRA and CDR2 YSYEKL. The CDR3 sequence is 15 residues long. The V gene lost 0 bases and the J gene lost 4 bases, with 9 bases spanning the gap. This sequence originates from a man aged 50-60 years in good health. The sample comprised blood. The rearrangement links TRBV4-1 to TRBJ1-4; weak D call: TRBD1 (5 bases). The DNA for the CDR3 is TGCGCCAGCAGCCAAGACGGGACTATTAATGAAAAACTGTTTTTT. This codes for CASSQDGTINEKLFF.